This entry describes one T cell receptor beta chain. Authors' methods: Estimation of nucleated cell counts was performed using reference gene primer amplification. Some clones are missing from TCRdb's copy, which holds only in-frame ones; the method was immunoSEQ multiplex PCR. V and J calls and clone size are given by that table; D and trimming were obtained from the DNA. The profile shows approximately 140,000 clones, 80% to 90% of them singletons. This sample was included in a study of blood T cell repertoires in COVID-19. Across the whole study: Italy, Spain and the United States were the sources of the convalescent and acute COVID-19 samples.

CDR1 is GTSNPN and CDR2 is SVGIG in the germline V gene (reference sequence). Losses at the gene ends were 2 bases for V and 6 bases for J; bases not matched to a gene: 7. CDR3 length: 16 residues. Followed longitudinally, the Seattle patients had been enrolled during active infection. The sample consisted of peripheral blood. The rearrangement links TRBV30 to TRBJ1-6; 10 bases match TRBD1. The TCR originated in a man between 18 and 35 years old with COVID-19, enrolled during active disease. CDR3 nucleotide sequence: TGTGCCTGGAGTACGGGACAGGGGATTGTTAATTCACCCCTCCACTTT. Encoded protein: CAWSTGQGIVNSPLHF.